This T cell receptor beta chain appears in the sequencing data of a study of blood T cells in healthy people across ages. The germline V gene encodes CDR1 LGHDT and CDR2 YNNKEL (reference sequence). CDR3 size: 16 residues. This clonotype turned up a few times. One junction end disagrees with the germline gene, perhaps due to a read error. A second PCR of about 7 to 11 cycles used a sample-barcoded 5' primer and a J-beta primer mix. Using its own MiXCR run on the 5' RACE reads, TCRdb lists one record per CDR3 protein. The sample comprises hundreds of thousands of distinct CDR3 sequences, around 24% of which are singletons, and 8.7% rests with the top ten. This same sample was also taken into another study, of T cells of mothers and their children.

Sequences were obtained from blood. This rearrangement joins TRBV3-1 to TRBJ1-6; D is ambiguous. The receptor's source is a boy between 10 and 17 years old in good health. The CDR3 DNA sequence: TGTGCCGGCAGCCACCTACCGGGAGGACCGGGTTCACCCCTCCACTTT. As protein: CAGSHLPGGPGSPLHF.